The 7 T cell receptor beta chains below were found in one sample sequenced in a study of cytomegalovirus exposure and HLA in healthy donors. The PCR used 60 Vbeta and 13 Jbeta primers. Data came from immunoSEQ multiplex PCR; TCRdb stores just in-frame clones and leaves some out. In the table there are 37,000 or so clones, around 74% of which are singletons. The specimen sequenced was PBMCs. Receptor source: a man aged 25-45 years in good health and CMV-seronegative.

This clone was counted between two and nine times. This chain connects TRBV7-3 to TRBJ2-1; TRBD2 matches 10 bases. Germline CDR1 is SGHTA and CDR2 is FQGTGA. The V and J ends lost 4 bases and 10 bases, in that order; junction bases with no gene match: 13. This CDR3 has 16 residues. Here the CDR3 reads CASSSQLKREGSEQFF. CDR3 nucleotides: TGTGCCAGCAGCTCTCAACTCAAGCGGGAGGGCAGCGAGCAGTTCTTC.

J is TRBJ2-7 and V is TRBV7-9; the match to TRBD2 covers 8 bases. Germline CDR1 and CDR2: SEHNR and FQNEAQ (reference sequence). The CDR3 has 16 amino acids. J lost 2 bases, V lost 2 bases, and 8 bases had no gene match. In DNA, the CDR3 is TGTGCCAGCAGCTTAATTGTGCTAGCGGGCGCCTACGAGCAGTACTTC. It is translated as CASSLIVLAGAYEQYF. Using reference TRBV7-9 and TRBJ2-7 for the parts outside the CDR3, the full variable domain is DTGVSQNPRHKITKRGQNVTFRCDPISEHNRLYWYRQTLGQGPEFLTYFQNEAQLEKSRLLSDRFSAERPKGSFSTLEIQRTEQGDSAMYLCASSLIVLAGAYEQYFGPGTRLTVT.

The chain links TRBV25-1 to TRBJ2-3, with 11 bases fitting TRBD2. This CDR3 region has 17 residues. The junction had 3 bases not matched to a gene; V was cut back by 1 base and J by 0 bases. Germline CDR1 and CDR2: MGHDK and SYGVNS. The CDR3 spells CASSESRLAGSTDTQYF. CDR3 bases: TGTGCCAGCAGTGAATCGAGACTAGCGGGAAGCACAGATACGCAGTATTTT. Drawing the rest from reference TRBV25-1 and TRBJ2-3, the complete variable domain is EADIYQTPRYLVIGTGKKITLECSQTMGHDKMYWYQQDPGMELHLIHYSYGVNSTEKGDLSSESTVSRIRTEHFPLTLESARPSHTSQYLCASSESRLAGSTDTQYFGPGTRLTVL.

In the case of this clone: The sample contains more than one DNA sequence encoding this CDR3. The chain recombines TRBV28 with TRBJ2-2; 7 nucleotides align to TRBD2. CDR1 is MDHEN, CDR2 SYDVKM, per germline. This CDR3 contains 18 residues. The V segment lost 5 bases and the J segment 3 bases; nucleotides outside the gene matches: 15. CDR3 region: CASSHIQGTGGYTGELFF. In nucleotides, the CDR3 is TGTGCCAGCAGTCACATACAAGGGACGGGGGGTTACACCGGGGAGCTGTTTTTT.

This chain joins TRBV7-2 and TRBJ2-3; TRBD2 matches at 12 bases. This CDR3 has 18 residues. V lost 2 bases to trimming and J lost 6 bases; unmatched junction nucleotides: 12. CDR1 is SGHTA, CDR2 FQGNSA, per germline. This CDR3 is CASSLSASGRAFGDTQYF. The CDR3 DNA sequence: TGTGCCAGCAGCTTATCGGCTAGCGGGAGGGCCTTTGGTGATACGCAGTATTTT.

The rearrangement links TRBV5-5 to TRBJ2-1; a possible D gene is TRBD1 (6 bases). Germline V CDR1 and CDR2: SGHKS, YYEKEE (reference sequence). V was cut by 4 bases and J by 5 bases, with 10 bases left in between. This CDR3 has 13 amino acids. CDR3: CASSVRQDNEQFF. For the CDR3, the DNA is TGTGCCAGCAGCGTACGACAGGACAATGAGCAGTTCTTC.

The chain employs TRBV9 and TRBJ2-1; 14 bases agree with TRBD2. Looked up from germline, CDR1 is SGDLS and CDR2 is YYNGEE. This CDR3 has 20 amino acids. The trim removed 4 bases at V and 4 bases at J, leaving 16 bases unmatched. CDR3 DNA sequence: TGTGCCAGCAGCTCTCGTAGTACCCGACTAGCGGGAGGGAGTTACAATGAGCAGTTCTTC. It encodes CASSSRSTRLAGGSYNEQFF.